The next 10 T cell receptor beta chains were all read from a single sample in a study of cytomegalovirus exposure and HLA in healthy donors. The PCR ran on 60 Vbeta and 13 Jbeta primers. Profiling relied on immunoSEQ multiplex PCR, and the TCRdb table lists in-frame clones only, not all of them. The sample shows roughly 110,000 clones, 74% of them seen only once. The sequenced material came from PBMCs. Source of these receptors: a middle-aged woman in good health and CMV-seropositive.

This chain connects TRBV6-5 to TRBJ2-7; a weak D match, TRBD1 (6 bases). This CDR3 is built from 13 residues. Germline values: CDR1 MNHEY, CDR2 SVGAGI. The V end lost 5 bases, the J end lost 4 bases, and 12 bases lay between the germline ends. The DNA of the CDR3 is TGTGCCAGCAGTCGGGACAACCGGTACGAGCAGTACTTC. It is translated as CASSRDNRYEQYF.

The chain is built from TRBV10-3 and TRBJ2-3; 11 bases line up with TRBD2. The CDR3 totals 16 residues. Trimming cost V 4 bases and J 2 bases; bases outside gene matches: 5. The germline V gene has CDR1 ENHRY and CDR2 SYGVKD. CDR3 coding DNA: TGTGCCATCAGTGGCCAACTAGCGGGGGACACAGATACGCAGTATTTT. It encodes CAISGQLAGDTDTQYF.

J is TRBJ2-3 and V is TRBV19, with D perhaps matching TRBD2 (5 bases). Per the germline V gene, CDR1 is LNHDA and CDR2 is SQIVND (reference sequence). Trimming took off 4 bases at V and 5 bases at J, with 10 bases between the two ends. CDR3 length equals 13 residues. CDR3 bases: TGTGCCAGTAGTACTTACGGGGTAGATACGCAGTATTTT. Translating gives CASSTYGVDTQYF.

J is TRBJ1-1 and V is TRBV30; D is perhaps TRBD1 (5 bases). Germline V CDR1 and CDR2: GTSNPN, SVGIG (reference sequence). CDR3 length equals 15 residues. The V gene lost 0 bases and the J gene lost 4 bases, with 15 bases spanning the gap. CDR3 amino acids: CAWSVSAGGLTEAFF. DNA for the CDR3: TGTGCCTGGAGTGTAAGTGCGGGGGGTCTCACTGAAGCTTTCTTT. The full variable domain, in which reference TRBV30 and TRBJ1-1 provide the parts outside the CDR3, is SQTIHQWPATLVQPVGSPLSLECTVEGTSNPNLYWYRQAAGRGLQLLFYSVGIGQISSEVPQNLSASRPQDRQFILSSKKLLLSDSGFYLCAWSVSAGGLTEAFFGQGTRLTVV.

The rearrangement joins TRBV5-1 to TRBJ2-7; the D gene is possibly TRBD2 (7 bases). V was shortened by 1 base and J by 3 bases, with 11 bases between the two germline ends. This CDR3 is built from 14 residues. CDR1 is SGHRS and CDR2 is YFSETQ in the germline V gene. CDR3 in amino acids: CASSLSGGLYEQYF. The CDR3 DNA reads TGCGCCAGCAGCTTGTCCGGGGGGCTCTACGAGCAGTACTTC.

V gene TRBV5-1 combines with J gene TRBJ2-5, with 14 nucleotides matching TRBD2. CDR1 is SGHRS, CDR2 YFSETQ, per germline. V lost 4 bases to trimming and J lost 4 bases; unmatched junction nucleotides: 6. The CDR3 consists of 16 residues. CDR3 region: CASSRTSGGFRETQYF. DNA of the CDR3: TGCGCCAGCAGCCGGACTAGCGGGGGGTTTCGAGAGACCCAGTACTTC.

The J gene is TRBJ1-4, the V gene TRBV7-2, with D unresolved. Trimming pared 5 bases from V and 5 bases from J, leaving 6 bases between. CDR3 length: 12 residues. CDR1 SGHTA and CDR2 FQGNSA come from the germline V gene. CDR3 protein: CASSNPNEKLFF. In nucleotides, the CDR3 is TGTGCCAGCAGCAATCCGAATGAAAAACTGTTTTTT.

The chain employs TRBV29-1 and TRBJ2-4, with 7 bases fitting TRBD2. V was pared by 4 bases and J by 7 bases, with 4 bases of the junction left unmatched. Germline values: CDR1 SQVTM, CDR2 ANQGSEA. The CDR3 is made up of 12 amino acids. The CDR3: CSVGSGGNIQYF. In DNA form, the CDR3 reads TGCAGCGTTGGGTCGGGGGGTAACATTCAGTACTTC. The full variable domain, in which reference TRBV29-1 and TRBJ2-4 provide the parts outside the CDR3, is SAVISQKPSRDICQRGTSLTIQCQVDSQVTMMFWYRQQPGQSLTLIATANQGSEATYESGFVIDKFPISRPNLTFSTLTVSNMSPEDSSIYLCSVGSGGNIQYFGAGTRLSVL.

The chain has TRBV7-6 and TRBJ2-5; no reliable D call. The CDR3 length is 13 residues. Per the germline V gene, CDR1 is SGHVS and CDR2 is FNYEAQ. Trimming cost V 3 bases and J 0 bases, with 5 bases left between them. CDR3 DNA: TGTGCCAGCAGCTTCCAGGACCAAGAGACCCAGTACTTC. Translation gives CASSFQDQETQYF.

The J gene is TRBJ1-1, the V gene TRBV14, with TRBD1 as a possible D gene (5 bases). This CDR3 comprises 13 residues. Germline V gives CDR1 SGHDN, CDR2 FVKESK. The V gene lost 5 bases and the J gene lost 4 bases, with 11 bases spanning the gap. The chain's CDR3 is CASSFRGGTEAFF. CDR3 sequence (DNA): TGTGCCAGCAGCTTCCGGGGGGGCACTGAAGCTTTCTTT.